One sample yielded the 25 T cell receptor beta chains listed below, sequenced in a study of T cell repertoires in aging, cancer and after chemotherapy. A mixed TRB-A/B primer pool amplified rearranged TRB by multiplex touch-down PCR. Each CDR3 protein is one row after TCRdb ran MiXCR on the multiplex PCR reads. The sample consists of around 20,000 distinct CDR3 sequences, roughly 35% of them appearing once. Amplification of TCR beta used genomic DNA extracted from peripheral blood. What was sequenced was blood. All receptors derive from a human donor with a solid tumor.

This chain joins TRBV14 and TRBJ2-5, with D maybe TRBD1 (6 bases). Trimming left V 1 base short and J 2 bases short, with 11 bases between. The CDR3 is 15 amino acids. Germline V gives CDR1 SGHDN, CDR2 FVKESK. In DNA, the CDR3 is TGTGCCAGCAGCCAAGGTTTGACAGGACAAGAGACCCAGTACTTC. Translating gives CASSQGLTGQETQYF.

The chain couples TRBV5-4 to TRBJ1-6; D might be TRBD1 (5 bases). Germline CDR1 is SGHNT and CDR2 is YYREEE (reference sequence). The CDR3 loop spans 15 amino acids. Trimming removed 9 bases at V and 0 bases at J, with 13 bases between. CDR3 bases: TGTGCCACTTCCGGGGGGAGCTCCTATAATTCACCCCTCCACTTT. Translated, it gives CATSGGSSYNSPLHF.

The genes are TRBV6-2 or TRBV6-3 and TRBJ2-3; 9 nucleotides match TRBD1. Looked up from germline, CDR1 is MNHEY and CDR2 is SVGEGT. V shed 8 bases, J shed 6 bases, and the junction held 6 bases outside the gene matches. The CDR3 extends over 13 amino acids. CDR3 region: CASGGTGRDTQYF. The DNA for the CDR3 is TGTGCCAGCGGTGGGACAGGGCGGGATACGCAGTATTTT.

The chain employs TRBV12-3 or TRBV12-4 and TRBJ2-1; 8 bases are shared with TRBD2. J was trimmed by 2 bases and V by 6 bases; bases with no gene match: 6. This CDR3 contains 15 residues. This CDR3 is CASRKGLVTYNEQFF. CDR3 DNA sequence: TGTGCCAGCAGAAAGGGACTAGTAACCTACAATGAGCAGTTCTTC.

The CDR3 sequence is CASSRKIRDRSGRAAYNEQFF. Written as DNA, the CDR3 is TGTGCCAGCAGCCGGAAAATCAGGGATCGCAGCGGGAGGGCCGCCTACAATGAGCAGTTCTTC. The V gene is TRBV5-6, the J gene TRBJ2-1, with 10 bases matching TRBD2. J gave up 2 bases and V 4 bases, and 21 bases lay outside the gene matches. Germline V CDR1 and CDR2: SGHDT, YYEEEE. The CDR3 runs 21 residues.

This clonotype has just a few counts. This chain joins TRBV19 and TRBJ1-6; TRBD1 is a possible D gene (5 bases). From germline, CDR1 is LNHDA and CDR2 SQIVND (reference sequence). This CDR3 has 12 residues. Trimming cost V 5 bases and J 9 bases, with 8 bases left between them. The CDR3 sequence: CASSHRGSPLHF. CDR3 in DNA: TGTGCCAGTAGTCATAGGGGTTCACCCCTCCACTTT.

The chain employs TRBV6-5 and TRBJ2-7; perhaps D is TRBD1 or TRBD2 (5 bases each). The CDR3 covers 17 residues. Germline-derived CDR1 and CDR2 are MNHEY and SVGAGI. Between the trimmed V and J ends, which lost 0 bases and 3 bases, there was a span of 18 bases. The CDR3 protein is CASSYSVGTEVVYEQYF. CDR3 sequence (DNA): TGTGCCAGCAGTTACTCGGTGGGGACGGAGGTTGTCTACGAGCAGTACTTC.

In this sample, this clonotype turned up a few times. The chain recombines TRBV5-1 with TRBJ2-7; D tentatively fits TRBD1 or TRBD2 (5 bases each). The V gene's germline CDR1 is SGHRS and CDR2 YFSETQ. The V end was cut by 0 bases, the J end by 5 bases, with 18 bases between. This CDR3 is 16 amino acids long. CDR3 nucleotides: TGCGCCAGCAGCTTGGCCCGGGGCCCACTCTCGGACGAGCAGTACTTC. Protein: CASSLARGPLSDEQYF.

The chain combines TRBV5-1 with TRBJ2-7; D unresolved. Germline V CDR1 and CDR2: SGHRS, YFSETQ. V was cut by 4 bases and J by 1 base, with 9 bases left in between. The CDR3 runs to 13 residues. CDR3 coding DNA: TGCGCCAGCAGCAGCGACCGGTCCTACGAGCAGTACTTC. Its translation is CASSSDRSYEQYF. Full variable domain (remainder filled in from reference TRBV5-1 and TRBJ2-7): KAGVTQTPRYLIKTRGQQVTLSCSPISGHRSVSWYQQTPGQGLQFLFEYFSETQRNKGNFPGRFSGRQFSNSRSEMNVSTLELGDSALYLCASSSDRSYEQYFGPGTRLTVT.

This rearrangement joins TRBV19 to TRBJ2-1; no clear D. This CDR3 has 15 residues. CDR1 is LNHDA, CDR2 SQIVND, per germline (reference sequence). V lost 1 base and J lost 2, with 9 bases in between. The CDR3 protein is CASSIVSWPYNEQFF. Written as DNA, the CDR3 is TGTGCCAGTAGTATAGTCTCGTGGCCCTACAATGAGCAGTTCTTC. Full variable domain (rest looked up from reference TRBV19 and TRBJ2-1): DGGITQSPKYLFRKEGQNVTLSCEQNLNHDAMYWYRQDPGQGLRLIYYSQIVNDFQKGDIAEGYSVSREKKESFPLTVTSAQKNPTAFYLCASSIVSWPYNEQFFGPGTRLTVL.

This rearrangement joins TRBV13 to TRBJ2-1; 11 bases are a match to TRBD2. CDR1 and CDR2 from the germline V gene are PRHDT and FYEKMQ (reference sequence). V gave up 5 bases and J gave up 0 bases; unmatched junction bases: 6. The CDR3 runs 17 residues. This CDR3 is CASSPGTSGSSYNEQFF. The CDR3 coding sequence is TGTGCCAGCAGCCCTGGGACTAGCGGAAGCTCCTACAATGAGCAGTTCTTC.

The count of this clonotype is one. The chain employs TRBV5-5 and TRBJ1-1; 7 bases map to TRBD1. The CDR3 runs 14 residues. Per the germline V gene, CDR1 is SGHKS and CDR2 is YYEKEE (reference sequence). The V and J ends lost 5 bases and 1 base, in that order; junction bases with no gene match: 5. The CDR3 nucleotides read TGTGCCAGCAGGCCGGGACAGAAGAACACTGAAGCTTTCTTT. Encoded protein: CASRPGQKNTEAFF.

The chain couples TRBV15 to TRBJ2-5, with D perhaps TRBD1 (5 bases). Germline-derived CDR1 and CDR2 are LNHNV and YYDKDF (reference sequence). The V end was cut by 5 bases, the J end by 3 bases, with 16 bases between. The CDR3 loop spans 15 amino acids. The CDR3: CATSDEGQGEETQYF. The CDR3, as DNA: TGTGCCACCAGCGACGAAGGGCAGGGTGAAGAGACCCAGTACTTC.

This clonotype was observed a single time. The rearrangement joins TRBV12-3 or TRBV12-4 to TRBJ2-7; D is perhaps TRBD1 or TRBD2 (7 bases each). V gave up 11 bases and J gave up 5 bases, with 16 bases separating them. This CDR3 is built from 12 residues. DNA of the CDR3: TGTGCCTCAGGGGGGGGGGCGAACGAGCAGTACTTC. It specifies CASGGGANEQYF.

This chain uses TRBV24-1 with TRBJ2-3; tentative D call: TRBD2 (6 bases). CDR3 length: 16 residues. V lost 4 bases and J lost 0, with 13 bases in between. Germline V gene sequence: CDR1 KGHDR, CDR2 SFDVKD. This CDR3 is CATSELGGTSTDTQYF. The DNA of the CDR3 is TGTGCCACCAGTGAACTCGGCGGGACTAGCACAGATACGCAGTATTTT.

The chain employs TRBV19 and TRBJ2-5; no definite D call. V was trimmed by 4 bases and J by 6 bases, leaving 6 bases between them. Germline lookup yields CDR1 LNHDA and CDR2 SQIVND (reference sequence). CDR3 length: 11 residues. The CDR3 loop reads CASSRSKTQYF. In DNA, the CDR3 is TGTGCCAGTAGTAGATCAAAGACCCAGTACTTC. The variable domain in full, completed from reference TRBV19 and TRBJ2-5, reads DGGITQSPKYLFRKEGQNVTLSCEQNLNHDAMYWYRQDPGQGLRLIYYSQIVNDFQKGDIAEGYSVSREKKESFPLTVTSAQKNPTAFYLCASSRSKTQYFGPGTRLLVL.

This clonotype was recorded once. CDR3 DNA sequence: TGTGCCAGCAGTGGGGGGCCCCTGGGGAACACCATATATTTT. Amino acids: CASSGGPLGNTIYF. The chain couples TRBV28 to TRBJ1-3; weak D call: TRBD1 (6 bases). Germline V gene sequence: CDR1 MDHEN, CDR2 SYDVKM. This CDR3 region has 14 residues. V was cut by 5 bases and J by 7 bases, with 15 bases left in between.

V is TRBV18 and J is TRBJ1-2; TRBD1 might be the D (6 bases). V was pared by 3 bases and J by 3 bases, with 8 bases between. The V gene's germline CDR1 is KGHSH and CDR2 LQKENI. The CDR3 is 13 residues long. CDR3 amino acids: CASSPTGYYGYTF. The CDR3 DNA reads TGTGCCAGCTCACCGACAGGATACTATGGCTACACCTTC.

The chain has TRBV4-3 and TRBJ1-4; 8 positions agree with TRBD1. CDR1 is LGHNA, CDR2 YSLEER, per germline. Losses at the gene ends were 4 bases for V and 8 bases for J; bases not matched to a gene: 6. The CDR3 runs to 14 residues. The CDR3: CASSLDRDTEKLFF. In nucleotides, the CDR3 is TGCGCCAGCAGCCTGGACAGGGATACCGAAAAACTGTTTTTT.

This clonotype occurred once. In DNA form, the CDR3 reads TGCGCCAGCAGCCAAGCAGTTGGTGGTCTGTACGAGCAGTACTTC. Protein product: CASSQAVGGLYEQYF. The chain carries TRBV4-3 and TRBJ2-7; no reliable D call. Germline V gene data show CDR1 as LGHNA and CDR2 as YSLEER. The CDR3 runs to 15 residues. Trimming stripped 1 base from V and 4 bases from J, with 14 bases between.

The V gene is TRBV20-1, the J gene TRBJ2-1; the match to TRBD1 covers 7 bases. The CDR3 is 16 residues long. V lost 6 bases, J lost 1 base, and 12 bases stayed unmatched. Germline assignment: CDR1 DFQATT and CDR2 SNEGSKA (reference sequence). CDR3 DNA: TGCAGTGCCCTTATCATTGACAGGGTATCCTACAATGAGCAGTTCTTC. It translates to CSALIIDRVSYNEQFF.

This chain links TRBV19 with TRBJ1-2; D not resolved. The ends were cut back, 5 bases at V and 8 bases at J, with 18 bases in the middle. This CDR3 has 14 residues. Germline CDR1 reads LNHDA; CDR2 reads SQIVND (reference sequence). CDR3 region: CASSPGGRSSGYTF. As DNA, the CDR3 is TGTGCCAGTAGTCCCGGAGGACGGTCCTCAGGCTACACCTTC.

V and J are TRBV12-3 or TRBV12-4 and TRBJ2-2; the D gene is possibly TRBD1 (6 bases). The CDR3 length is 14 residues. V was clipped by 3 bases and J by 6 bases, with 11 bases between them. This chain's CDR3 is CASSFSTGPGELFF. In nucleotides, the CDR3 is TGTGCCAGCAGTTTCTCCACAGGGCCCGGGGAGCTGTTTTTT.

The J gene is TRBJ2-5, the V gene TRBV19, with 7 bases matching TRBD2. The CDR3 runs to 15 residues. CDR1 is LNHDA, CDR2 SQIVND, per germline (reference sequence). Trimming at V came to 10 bases and at J to 4 bases, leaving 15 bases not matched to a gene. In DNA form, the CDR3 reads TGTGCCACCAGCCCTGGGTGGGGGGAGGGAGAGACCCAGTACTTC. It specifies CATSPGWGEGETQYF.

This chain connects TRBV6-2 or TRBV6-3 to TRBJ2-4, with 10 positions matching TRBD1. CDR1 and CDR2 (germline): MNHEY, SVGEGT. The CDR3 loop spans 14 amino acids. V trimming: 0 bases; J trimming: 9 bases; junction bases outside the gene matches: 2. Here the CDR3 DNA reads TGTGCCAGCAGTTACTCGGGGACAGGGGTCATTCAGTACTTC. This sequence encodes CASSYSGTGVIQYF.